This T cell receptor (beta chain) is drawn from a study of Ad26.COV2.S vaccination and SARS-CoV-2 variants (dated by TCRdb to the early 2020s). A note on the overall study: Donors in the vaccine arm were drawn from COV1001, a phase I-IIa trial of Ad26.COV2.S in healthy adults that was multicentre, randomized, double-blind and placebo-controlled. Ad26.COV2.S was administered intramuscularly at a dose of 5x10^10 or 1x10^11 viral particles, either as one shot or as two shots given 56 days apart. Sequencing of the TCRbeta repertoire served to evaluate the specificity and breadth of SARS-CoV-2-reactive T cell receptors following Ad26.COV2.S vaccination. A total of some 30 samples were included in the TCR-sequenced set, comprising roughly 19 Ad26.COV2.S vaccine recipients, 5 placebo recipients and 8 SARS-CoV-2 convalescent individuals. Trial participants were randomized into five groups of five: low-dose or high-dose Ad26.COV2.S given once or twice, or placebo on both occasions. Investigators remained blinded to trial group allocation during experiments and outcome assessment.

The treatment or condition label for this specimen denotes: some 20 received Ad26.COV2.S at low or high dose, single or two shots; 5 received placebo; per-sample allocation not given. For vaccine and placebo recipients, repertoires were sequenced using samples collected on day 63 after the first injection. Between 29 July and 7 August 2020, Cohort 1b enrolled fewer than 30 adults aged 18-55 years at one site in Boston, USA. Ad26.COV2.S was a replication-incompetent adenovirus type 26 vector expressing a prefusion-stabilized SARS-CoV-2 spike protein from the original Wuhan strain. The V end gives up 4 bases and the J end 3 bases, leaving 12 bases in the junction not matched to a gene. For CDR1 and CDR2, the germline V gene lists SGHRS and YFSETQ. The CDR3 covers 16 residues, taking in both the cysteine and the phenylalanine. Here the CDR3 DNA is all that survives: 48 bases in frame from base 1. A remark on this clone: Its recognized antigen is unknown. No base quality information exists; no much larger clone differs at one position.

Paper-wide results and their limitations: Substantial breadth of spike-specific CD8+ and CD4+ T cell responses was reported after vaccination. The study was not powered for comparison of responses between vaccine doses or regimens. Vaccine and placebo recipients had similar non-spike TCR breadth, a finding consistent with the vaccine containing only spike. According to the authors, total T cell responses may have been underestimated by the TCR breadth and depth analyses. Spike-specific TCR breadth was higher in Ad26.COV2.S recipients than in placebo recipients (P = 0.0014).

TCRbeta CDR3 regions were sequenced with the immunoSEQ Assay. After extraction, genomic DNA underwent amplification by bias-controlled multiplex PCR, followed by high-throughput sequencing. Concerning the study's data processing: To quantify the absolute abundance of every unique TCRbeta CDR3 region, sequences were collapsed and filtered. Usable DNA was measured by amplifying reference genes present in all nucleated cells, and TCRbeta template counts were normalized to that usable DNA to estimate T cell fraction. Repertoire TCRs were annotated as SARS-CoV-2-specific by exact matching of V gene, CDR3 amino acid sequence and J gene to a known reactive TCR set. The reference SARS-CoV-2 TCR set came from MIRA and was filtered for enrichment in COVID-19-positive ImmuneCODE repertoires, removing public or cross-reactive TCRs. Using the MIRA antigens, annotated TCRs were further analysed by specific ORF or by position within an ORF. Breadth was defined as the number of annotated unique rearrangements divided by the total number of unique productive rearrangements, and depth was defined as the summed frequency of the annotated unique rearrangements. TCR breadth was compared between groups using two-sided Wilcoxon rank-sum tests. TCRdb stores this immuneACCESS table with in-frame sequences only. Part of the clones is absent; in the studies checked, under half of the shortfall reflects unresolved V genes, and no reason is known for the rest. V, J and clone size derive from that table, while D and trimming were established from the DNA sequence. In all, the sample holds 350,000 to 450,000 clones, and around 91% of those were seen once. 1.9% of the sample belongs to the ten largest clones.

The V gene is TRBV5-1 and the J gene is TRBJ1-2, and 7 bases in between align with TRBD1. The source material was peripheral blood, sampled in a trial of Ad26.COV2.S vaccine versus placebo. The sequence came from a person between 18 and 65 years old who received the Ad26.COV2.S COVID-19 vaccine or a placebo. The DNA sequence is as follows: TGCGCCAGCAGCCCCAGTCCCGGGACAGCCTACTATGGCTACACCTTC. The encoded protein is CASSPSPGTAYYGYTF.